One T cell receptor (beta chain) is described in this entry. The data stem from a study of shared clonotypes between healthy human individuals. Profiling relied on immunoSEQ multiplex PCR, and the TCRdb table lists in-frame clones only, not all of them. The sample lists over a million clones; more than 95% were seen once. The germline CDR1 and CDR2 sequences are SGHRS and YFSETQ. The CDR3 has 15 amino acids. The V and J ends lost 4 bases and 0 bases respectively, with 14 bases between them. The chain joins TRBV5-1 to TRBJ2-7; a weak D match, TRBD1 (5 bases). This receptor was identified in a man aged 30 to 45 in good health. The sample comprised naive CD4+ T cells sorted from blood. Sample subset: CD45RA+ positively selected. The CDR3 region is CASSRDSLNSYEQYF. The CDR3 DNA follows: TGCGCCAGCAGCCGAGACAGTCTAAACTCCTACGAGCAGTACTTC.